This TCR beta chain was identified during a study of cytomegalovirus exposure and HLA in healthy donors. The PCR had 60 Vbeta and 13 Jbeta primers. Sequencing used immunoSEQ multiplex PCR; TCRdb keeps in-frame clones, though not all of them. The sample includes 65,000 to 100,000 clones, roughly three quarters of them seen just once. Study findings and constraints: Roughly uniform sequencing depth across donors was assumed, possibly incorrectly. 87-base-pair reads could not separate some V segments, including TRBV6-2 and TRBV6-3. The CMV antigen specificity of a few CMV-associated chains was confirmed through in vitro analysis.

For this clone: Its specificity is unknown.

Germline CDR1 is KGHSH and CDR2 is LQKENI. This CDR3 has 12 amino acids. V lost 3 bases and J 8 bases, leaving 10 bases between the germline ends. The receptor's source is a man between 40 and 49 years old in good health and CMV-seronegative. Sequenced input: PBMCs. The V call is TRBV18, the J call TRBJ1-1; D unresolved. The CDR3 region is CASSPADAEAFF. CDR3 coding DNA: TGTGCCAGCTCACCCGCAGATGCCGAAGCTTTCTTT.